This TCR beta chain was sequenced during a study of control samples from healthy donors and cancer patients. Some clones are missing from TCRdb's copy, which holds only in-frame ones; the method was immunoSEQ multiplex PCR. Among 70,000 to 95,000 clones listed, approximately 89% were seen once. The CDR3 is made up of 13 amino acids. The germline V and J ends were trimmed by 5 bases and 4 bases, with 12 bases remaining between them. The germline gives CDR1 LNHDA, CDR2 SQIVND (reference sequence). Points on this clone: Other DNA sequences in this specimen translate into the identical CDR3.

Sequencing was done on a sample of blood. The sequence was obtained from a young woman in good health. The chain couples TRBV19 to TRBJ2-7, with D possibly TRBD1 on 5 matching bases. The CDR3 coding sequence is TGTGCCAGTAGTGCCCAGGGAAGGTACGAGCAGTACTTC. This translates into CASSAQGRYEQYF.